Given below is one TCR beta chain in context. Its antigen is unidentified. This record comes from a study of cytomegalovirus exposure and HLA in healthy donors. Primers included in the PCR were 60 Vbeta and 13 Jbeta primers. The protocol was immunoSEQ multiplex PCR, while the TCRdb copy is restricted to in-frame clones and leaves out a portion. The table has around 100,000 clones, 60% to 75% seen once; the top ten hold roughly 10%. Study-wide results and limits: For presence/absence analyses, sequencing depth was assumed to be roughly uniform across donors. About 150 TCR beta chains were listed as cytomegalovirus-associated. Earlier analysis found most TCR beta V segments productive about 87% or about 30% of the time.

The clonotype was recovered from a man aged 50-60 years in good health and CMV-seronegative. What was sequenced was PBMCs.

The CDR3 sequence: CASSPAGVYEQYF. The CDR3, as DNA: TGTGCCAGCTCACCAGCGGGGGTATACGAGCAGTACTTC. V gene TRBV18 combines with J gene TRBJ2-7; 7 bases are shared with TRBD2. The CDR3 has 13 amino acids. Germline V gene sequence: CDR1 KGHSH, CDR2 LQKENI. V lost 2 bases and J lost 4; bases outside the gene matches: 2.